These 13 T cell receptor beta chains were all obtained from the same sample, sequenced in a study of response to subunit inactivated influenza vaccine. MiXCR, applied by TCRdb to the RT-PCR reads, yields one record per CDR3 protein. The repertoire holds fewer than 700,000 distinct CDR3 sequences, with about an eighth as singletons. Sequencing was performed on PBMCs from blood, taken 35 to 45 days after vaccination. These receptors were obtained from a man aged 45-60 years who received an inactivated influenza vaccine.

The sample holds a few counts of this clonotype. V is TRBV5-6 and J is TRBJ1-1; 8 nucleotides agree with TRBD1. CDR1 and CDR2 (germline): SGHDT, YYEEEE. Trimming removed 5 bases from V and 4 bases from J; junction bases left unmatched: 4. CDR3 size: 13 residues. The CDR3 DNA reads as TGTGCCAGCAGGGACAGGGCGGTCACTGAAGCTTTCTTT. Protein: CASRDRAVTEAFF. The full variable domain, in which reference TRBV5-6 and TRBJ1-1 provide the parts outside the CDR3, is DAGVTQSPTHLIKTRGQQVTLRCSPKSGHDTVSWYQQALGQGPQFIFQYYEEEERQRGNFPDRFSGHQFPNYSSELNVNALLLGDSALYLCASRDRAVTEAFFGQGTRLTVV.

This clonotype was seen more than once but under ten times. J is TRBJ1-5 and V is TRBV5-8, with D possibly being TRBD1 (6 bases). Germline V gene lookup returns CDR1 SGHTS and CDR2 YDEGEE. The CDR3 is made up of 16 amino acids. V shed 4 bases and J shed 0 bases, with 14 bases lying between them. CDR3 DNA sequence: TGTGCCAGCAGCCTATGGGGGGCTGGTAGCAATCAGCCCCAGCATTTT. Amino acid sequence: CASSLWGAGSNQPQHF.

The V gene is TRBV20-1, the J gene TRBJ2-1; 9 bases match TRBD2. The germline V gene encodes CDR1 DFQATT and CDR2 SNEGSKA (reference sequence). V dropped 3 bases and J dropped 7; count of bases not matched to a gene: 10. This CDR3 spans 15 amino acids. CDR3 region: CSASYGGRAWNEQFF. The CDR3 nucleotides are TGCAGTGCTAGCTATGGCGGGAGGGCCTGGAATGAGCAGTTCTTC.

This sequence joins TRBV6-5 and TRBJ2-1; 7 nucleotides match TRBD2. After removal of 6 bases from V and 0 bases from J, the junction contained 8 bases not matched to a gene. CDR3 length: 16 residues. The germline gives CDR1 MNHEY, CDR2 SVGAGI. CDR3 DNA sequence: TGTGCCAGCAGCCCTGGGACTACCCACTCCTACAATGAGCAGTTCTTC. It yields the protein CASSPGTTHSYNEQFF.

This sequence joins TRBV20-1 and TRBJ2-4; 9 bases line up with TRBD1. In germline, CDR1 is DFQATT, CDR2 SNEGSKA (reference sequence). This CDR3 is 13 amino acids long. V lost 3 bases and J lost 9; bases outside the gene matches: 6. The CDR3 nucleotides read TGCAGTGCTAGTGACAGGGGGGTTGGCATTCAGTACTTC. Encoded protein: CSASDRGVGIQYF.

In its sample, this clonotype was seen a few times. The V call is TRBV7-2, the J call TRBJ2-3; D may match TRBD1 or TRBD2 (6 bases each). Germline V gene sequence: CDR1 SGHTA, CDR2 FQGNSA. CDR3 size: 16 residues. V was trimmed by 5 bases and J by 4 bases, leaving 19 bases between them. The CDR3 region is CASSPPGHSGADTQYF. CDR3 nucleotide sequence: TGTGCCAGCAGCCCCCCGGGACATTCGGGGGCAGATACGCAGTATTTT.

This clonotype showed up just a few times. The gene calls are TRBV7-8 and TRBJ2-7; D gene uncertain. Germline CDR1 SGHVS, CDR2 FQNEAQ. This CDR3 has 16 residues. V lost 1 base and J 6 bases, leaving 19 bases between the germline ends. As DNA, the CDR3 is TGTGCCAGCAGCTTAGTGCGTAGCCAATCTACCCCCGAGCAGTACTTC. Protein sequence: CASSLVRSQSTPEQYF. The whole variable domain, filled in from reference TRBV7-8 and TRBJ2-7, reads GAGVSQSPRYKVAKRGQDVALRCDPISGHVSLFWYQQALGQGPEFLTYFQNEAQLDKSGLPSDRFFAERPEGSVSTLKIQRTQQEDSAVYLCASSLVRSQSTPEQYFGPGTRLTVT.

This clonotype was counted at least ten times. This chain links TRBV5-5 with TRBJ1-4; TRBD1 is a possible D gene (6 bases). This CDR3 comprises 15 residues. Trimming removed 6 bases from V and 3 bases from J, with 15 bases in between. Germline V gives CDR1 SGHKS, CDR2 YYEKEE (reference sequence). CDR3 loop: CASITFPGANEKLFF. The DNA of the CDR3 is TGTGCCAGCATTACTTTCCCAGGGGCTAATGAAAAACTGTTTTTT.

The chain links TRBV10-3 to TRBJ2-5; D not resolved. CDR1 and CDR2 from the germline V gene are ENHRY and SYGVKD. The V gene lost 0 bases and the J gene lost 1 base, with 9 bases spanning the gap. The CDR3 spans 15 residues. CDR3 in amino acids: CAISESYASQETQYF. The CDR3 coding sequence is TGTGCCATCAGTGAGTCGTACGCCAGCCAAGAGACCCAGTACTTC.

This clonotype has only a few counts. The V and J genes are TRBV5-1 and TRBJ2-1, with TRBD2 as a possible D gene (6 bases). Deletions cut 4 bases from V and 6 bases from J, with 14 bases between. The CDR3 sequence is 14 residues long. CDR1 and CDR2 from the germline V gene are SGHRS and YFSETQ. CDR3 nucleotide sequence: TGCGCCAGCAGCCAGCAGATCGGGGGCAATGAGCAGTTCTTC. Its translation: CASSQQIGGNEQFF.

This clonotype appeared a few times. V and J are TRBV20-1 and TRBJ1-1, with D unresolved. CDR1 DFQATT and CDR2 SNEGSKA come from the germline V gene (reference sequence). This CDR3 contains 13 residues. V lost 5 bases and J lost 1, with 11 bases in between. CDR3 sequence: CSAVRGANTEAFF. The CDR3 bases are TGCAGTGCTGTTCGGGGAGCGAACACTGAAGCTTTCTTT.

In this sample, this clonotype turned up many times. The rearrangement joins TRBV7-9 to TRBJ2-7; D ambiguous. Trimming took 5 bases from V and 2 from J, leaving 4 bases between them. This CDR3 is built from 11 residues. Germline CDR1 is SEHNR and CDR2 is FQNEAQ (reference sequence). The CDR3 DNA is TGTGCCAGCAGCGACGCCTACGAGCAGTACTTC. Translated: CASSDAYEQYF.

V and J are TRBV12-3 or TRBV12-4 and TRBJ2-5; maybe TRBD2 (5 bases). The V gene lost 3 bases and the J gene lost 4 bases, with 9 bases spanning the gap. This CDR3 has 13 residues. The CDR3 spells CASSFLAAETQYF. The CDR3 bases are TGTGCCAGCAGTTTTCTAGCCGCAGAGACCCAGTACTTC.